This is a list of T cell receptor beta chains from one sample in a study of T-cell reconstitution after alpha-beta-depleted transplantation in children. TCRdb reprocessed the PCR reads with MiXCR, giving one entry per CDR3 protein. The sample lists roughly 610,000 distinct CDR3 sequences; 8% to 11% were seen once. This material consisted of PBMCs from the stem cell graft donor, taken from the stem cell graft. The receptors derive from a human donor who donated a stem cell graft to a child with acute myeloid leukemia. Both conserved end residues are part of each CDR3.

TRBV18	16	TRBJ1-2	CASSPQPLGRDYGYTF
TRBV7-9	14	TRBJ2-7	CASSPDRNLYEQYF
TRBV4-3	18	TRBJ2-3	CASSQAIKGSGIIDTQYF
TRBV18	13	TRBJ1-1	CASSAQGNTEAFF
TRBV18	16	TRBJ2-3	CASSPGSGKGADTQYF
TRBV6-1	14	TRBJ1-4	CASRTGSTNEKLFF
TRBV4-2	17	TRBJ1-4	CASSQATSREPNEKLFF
TRBV29-1	15	TRBJ2-7	CSVRRTSGSTYEQYF
TRBV5-1	20	TRBJ1-4	CASSLKNRVLNDPTNEKLFF
TRBV5-1	15	TRBJ2-7	CASSLAASGRAEQYF
TRBV7-9	13	TRBJ2-5	CASRLRSQETQYF
TRBV4-2	15	TRBJ2-1	CASSRTSESYNEQFF
TRBV12-3/TRBV12-4	14	TRBJ1-3	CASSLRDSGNTIYF
TRBV20-1	18	TRBJ2-5	CSARRTSGRREVQETQYF
TRBV9	16	TRBJ2-1	CASSVGQLAGGVEQFF
TRBV10-3	15	TRBJ2-7	CAISEFGTSTYEQYF
TRBV29-1	13	TRBJ2-7	CSVDPSGAAGQYF
TRBV2	15	TRBJ1-1	CASSEAGSVSTEAFF
TRBV20-1	12	TRBJ2-7	CSASLAIVEQYF
TRBV10-3	13	TRBJ1-4	CATSATTNEKLFF
TRBV6-6	13	TRBJ1-2	CASSYDPGGGYTF
TRBV10-3	12	TRBJ2-7	CAIAGSPYEQYF
TRBV25-1	14	TRBJ2-1	CASSFTSGINEQFF
TRBV5-1	20	TRBJ2-7	CASSWEGQEGFGGSRKEQYF
TRBV20-1	15	TRBJ2-7	CSAQFHPGRSYEQYF
TRBV20-1	13	TRBJ1-2	CSARDGPRYGYTF
TRBV11-3	16	TRBJ2-1	CASSRGGTGLMDEQFF
TRBV12-3/TRBV12-4	15	TRBJ2-2	CASSLEGGNTGELFF
TRBV4-2	18	TRBJ2-7	CASSLLRGVAGEHYEQYF
TRBV28	15	TRBJ2-2	CASSPSGMNTGELFF
TRBV18	13	TRBJ1-2	CASSPSRGDGYTF
TRBV4-3	13	TRBJ1-5	CASSQEAGQPQHF
TRBV24-1	17	TRBJ2-2	CATSDRAGQANTGELFF
TRBV7-9	15	TRBJ2-1	CASSLGSYSGNEQFF
TRBV7-2	17	TRBJ2-2	CASSLGGAPRDTGELFF
TRBV12-3/TRBV12-4	14	TRBJ2-1	CASSLRTNNNEQFF
TRBV6-5	15	TRBJ2-3	CASSTPGLAGDTQYF
TRBV7-2	13	TRBJ2-3	CASSLVDPDTQYF
TRBV7-9	17	TRBJ2-3	CASSLLGLLPPDGTQYF
TRBV12-3/TRBV12-4	13	TRBJ1-5	CASRDRESQPQHF
TRBV20-1	14	TRBJ2-1	CSLTMGGPYNEQFF
TRBV15	16	TRBJ1-3	CATSRGQGVSGNTIYF
TRBV29-1	11	TRBJ1-2	CSVGDQYGYTF
TRBV6-4	13	TRBJ2-1	CASSDSLLAEQFF
TRBV12-3/TRBV12-4	12	TRBJ1-2	CASSFTGRGYTF
TRBV7-2	17	TRBJ2-1	CASSLAGDRGRYNEQFF
TRBV27	14	TRBJ2-5	CASSLSRVLQTQYF
TRBV2	14	TRBJ1-6	CASIQRGYNSPLHF
TRBV24-1	17	TRBJ2-2	CATSDLRPGRSTGELFF
TRBV12-3/TRBV12-4	14	TRBJ1-2	CASRRSPGSGGYTF
TRBV29-1	16	TRBJ2-7	CSVVAASGRESYEQYF
TRBV20-1	12	TRBJ1-1	CSARTGGTEAFF
TRBV5-1	16	TRBJ2-5	CASSSLTSGVGETQYF
TRBV5-6	14	TRBJ1-6	CASSTGRSNSPLHF